This record looks at one T cell receptor beta chain sequence and its context. Authors' processing steps: Estimation of nucleated cell counts relied on the amplification of reference gene primers. Using immunoSEQ multiplex PCR, the repertoire was profiled, and TCRdb retains in-frame clones only, with some absent. That table furnishes V, J and clone size, whereas the DNA furnished D and trimming. This table has roughly 160,000 clones, 85% to 90% appearing once. With 4 bases removed from V and 4 bases from J, the gap between germline ends came to 17 bases. The germline gives CDR1 MNHEY, CDR2 SVGEGT. The CDR3 runs to 16 residues. This record comes from a study of blood T cell repertoires in COVID-19. Study as a whole: Some COVID-19 samples were acute and others convalescent; all came from the United States, Italy and Spain. T cells, B-cell-depleted T cells, or PBMCs supplied cDNA or gDNA.

The sequence was collected from a man in his fifties with active or convalescent COVID-19. The sequencing sample was made of peripheral blood. The V call is TRBV6-2 or TRBV6-3, the J call TRBJ2-1, with D possibly TRBD2 on 7 matching bases. The CDR3 DNA reads as TGTGCCAGCAGTTCGGGTTCGGGGGGCAGTTACAATGAGCAGTTCTTC. Translated, it gives CASSSGSGGSYNEQFF.